This T cell receptor beta chain emerged from a study of cytomegalovirus exposure and HLA in healthy donors. General study results and limits: Later work showed greater clonal expansion in HLA-associated TCR beta chains than in equally common others. Roughly even sequencing depth across donors was the assumption behind the presence/absence analyses. There were some V segments, including TRBV6-2 and TRBV6-3, excluded as indistinguishable. It was in a later analysis that TCR association rates were seen to vary by HLA locus, highest for DRB1 and lowest for HLA-C.

The ends lost 2 bases at V and 1 base at J; junction bases unmatched: 6. There are 17 residues in the CDR3. Of note for this clone: Its antigen is not known.

A multiplex PCR was run with 60 Vbeta primers and 13 Jbeta primers. Clones were read by immunoSEQ multiplex PCR, and TCRdb kept only the in-frame ones, dropping some. The table records 100,000 or so clones, about three quarters of them present only once. The TCR comes from a man aged 25-40 years in good health and CMV-seropositive. Sequencing input: PBMCs. This chain links TRBV5-3 with TRBJ2-2; 9 nucleotides agree with TRBD1. TRBV5-3 is annotated as an ORF whose role is uncertain. The CDR3 loop reads CARSFGLTGGNTGELFF. The CDR3 DNA follows: TGTGCCAGAAGCTTCGGATTGACAGGGGGGAACACCGGGGAGCTGTTTTTT.